This TCR beta chain appears in the sequencing data of a study of response to subunit inactivated influenza vaccine. The CDR3 has 17 residues. Germline V gives CDR1 MNHEY, CDR2 SVGEGT. Trimming removed 3 bases at V and 3 bases at J, with 20 bases between. TCRdb used MiXCR to reprocess the RT-PCR reads, holding one entry per CDR3 protein. The sample carries some 570,000 distinct CDR3 sequences, 11% recorded once. These data were also reused for a study on T cells expressing NK-cell markers. As that study records: Beta-chain TCR cDNA was generated via 5'RACE template switching with UMIs.

The sequence was obtained from a man aged 50 to 59 who received an inactivated influenza vaccine. The material was PBMCs from blood, obtained on the day of vaccination. The gene calls are TRBV6-2 or TRBV6-3 and TRBJ2-5, with a weak D call TRBD1 (5 bases). CDR3 in amino acids: CASSYEPPRTWEETQYF. As DNA, the CDR3 is TGTGCCAGCAGTTATGAACCGCCTAGGACATGGGAAGAGACCCAGTACTTC.